This passage covers 10 T cell receptor beta chains from one sample sequenced in a study of a mutant IDH1 vaccine in newly diagnosed glioma. As for time point: week 11, during vaccination. Each vaccine dose was 300 ug of mutant IDH1 20-mer peptide, with topical imiquimod. Antigens for these TCRs are unknown. Profiling relied on immunoSEQ multiplex PCR, and the TCRdb table lists in-frame clones only, not all of them. The sample shows around 30,000 clones, roughly 89% of them seen only once. The sample in question was PBMCs, obtained from a glioma patient whose treatment included an IDH1 peptide vaccine. The receptors come from a man younger than 35 with glioma.

The chain couples TRBV4-1 to TRBJ2-2; 8 positions match TRBD2. The V gene's germline CDR1 is MGHRA and CDR2 YSYEKL. The CDR3 covers 16 residues. With 1 base clipped from V and 2 bases from J, the junction kept 3 bases outside the gene matches. CDR3 amino acids: CASSQGLAGNTGELFF. CDR3 in DNA: TGCGCCAGCAGCCAAGGGCTAGCGGGCAACACCGGGGAGCTGTTTTTT.

The V call is TRBV5-6, the J call TRBJ2-7, with D perhaps TRBD2 (7 bases). The CDR3 has 15 residues. V was trimmed by 3 bases and J by 1 base, leaving 14 bases between them. CDR1 and CDR2 from the germline V gene are SGHDT and YYEEEE. Here the CDR3 reads CASSWGGPLSYEQYF. In DNA form, the CDR3 reads TGTGCCAGCAGCTGGGGGGGGCCTCTATCCTACGAGCAGTACTTC.

This clone has a single count. CDR3 protein: CASGLVLSTEKLFF. In DNA, the CDR3 is TGTGCTAGTGGTTTGGTACTGAGCACGGAAAAACTGTTTTTT. This chain links TRBV12-5 with TRBJ1-4; D gene ambiguous. Germline values: CDR1 LGHNT, CDR2 FRNRAP. The CDR3 length is 14 residues. V lost 0 bases and J 8 bases, leaving 10 bases between the germline ends. The full variable domain, its missing parts supplied by reference TRBV12-5 and TRBJ1-4, is DARVTQTPRHKVTEMGQEVTMRCQPILGHNTVFWYRQTMMQGLELLAYFRNRAPLDDSGMPKDRFSAEMPDATLATLKIQPSEPRDSAVYFCASGLVLSTEKLFFGSGTQLSVL.

The chain combines TRBV18 with TRBJ1-1, with D uncertain. The CDR3 runs to 13 residues. V lost 3 bases and J 4 bases, leaving 9 bases between the germline ends. CDR1 KGHSH and CDR2 LQKENI come from the germline V gene. The CDR3 spells CASSPGLGTEAFF. The DNA for the CDR3 is TGTGCCAGCTCACCCGGGTTGGGCACTGAAGCTTTCTTT.

V is TRBV6-1 and J is TRBJ2-7, with TRBD1 matching 7 bases. Germline lookup yields CDR1 MNHNS and CDR2 SASEGT. V lost 0 bases to trimming and J lost 0 bases; unmatched junction nucleotides: 2. The CDR3 covers 15 residues. The CDR3 DNA reads as TGTGCCAGCAGTGAAGCCGGGACAGCCTCCTACGAGCAGTACTTC. Protein: CASSEAGTASYEQYF.

DNA for the CDR3: TGTGCCTGGAGTGTAGGTCACTCTGGGGCCAACGTCCTGACTTTC. It translates to CAWSVGHSGANVLTF. V gene TRBV30 combines with J gene TRBJ2-6; D is uncertain. The length of the CDR3 is 15 residues. Germline V gene sequence: CDR1 GTSNPN, CDR2 SVGIG (reference sequence). V dropped 0 bases and J dropped 0 bases, with 6 bases sitting between them.

The chain joins TRBV2 to TRBJ2-5, with D perhaps TRBD1 or TRBD2 (5 bases each). CDR3 length: 12 amino acids. Germline lookup yields CDR1 SNHLY and CDR2 FYNNEI. V was pared by 7 bases and J by 5 bases, with 11 bases between. The CDR3 coding sequence is TGTGCCAGCACCCTGGGGACGGAGACCCAGTACTTC. Amino acids: CASTLGTETQYF.

In its sample, this clone was seen once. The chain uses TRBV5-5 and TRBJ2-2; D possibly corresponds to TRBD1 (6 bases). The CDR3 extends over 14 amino acids. V lost 6 bases to trimming and J lost 6 bases, with 15 bases between them. Germline CDR1 and CDR2: SGHKS and YYEKEE (reference sequence). The CDR3 sequence is CASTSLTGSGELFF. As DNA, the CDR3 is TGTGCCAGCACCTCTCTCACAGGGTCCGGGGAGCTGTTTTTT.

This clone was detected once. The chain joins TRBV7-9 to TRBJ2-5; TRBD2 agrees at 14 bases. The CDR3 sequence is 16 residues long. The J segment lost 1 base and the V segment lost 5 bases, leaving 3 bases of the junction unmatched. Germline-derived CDR1 and CDR2 are SEHNR and FQNEAQ (reference sequence). The CDR3 DNA reads TGTGCCAGCAGCCCGGGACTAGCGGGGGTCCAAGAGACCCAGTACTTC. It codes for CASSPGLAGVQETQYF.

The V gene is TRBV2, the J gene TRBJ1-5, with D maybe TRBD1 (6 bases). Deletions cut 6 bases from V and 1 base from J, with 16 bases between. The germline CDR1 and CDR2 sequences are SNHLY and FYNNEI. The CDR3 consists of 16 residues. CDR3 amino acids: CASRVDRGLSNQPQHF. The CDR3 bases are TGTGCCAGCAGGGTGGACAGAGGGCTGAGCAATCAGCCCCAGCATTTT.